Below are 6 T cell receptor beta chains sequenced from a single sample in a study of T-cell memory formation after mild COVID-19. One entry per CDR3 protein results from TCRdb running MiXCR on the 5' RACE reads. The sample holds around 340,000 distinct CDR3 sequences; 15% to 20% are singletons and the top ten take about a fifth. Sequenced material: PBMCs or a T cell subset sorted from them (not recorded which). These receptors came from a man aged 18 to 30 who had mild COVID-19 (a few samples of this study predate the infection). Cell type and time point are not known.

This clonotype was counted many times. The chain links TRBV5-1 to TRBJ2-7; D may be TRBD2 (6 bases). The CDR3 is made up of 15 amino acids. V was clipped by 2 bases and J by 4 bases, with 16 bases between them. Looked up from germline, CDR1 is SGHRS and CDR2 is YFSETQ. CDR3 sequence (DNA): TGCGCCAGCAGCTTATTGAATTCGGGGGAATACGAGCAGTACTTC. Translation gives CASSLLNSGEYEQYF.

As regards this clonotype: Since a much larger clone is just one base distant, this may be a read error. The chain joins TRBV12-3 or TRBV12-4 to TRBJ2-2; D call uncertain. V shed 8 bases and J shed 4 bases, with 5 bases lying between them. The CDR3 consists of 11 residues. CDR3 sequence reads: CASCSTGELFF. In DNA, the CDR3 is TGTGCCAGCTGCTCCACCGGGGAGCTGTTTTTT.

This clonotype was recorded a few times. The chain is built from TRBV7-8 and TRBJ2-1; TRBD2 matches 15 bases. Germline assignment: CDR1 SGHVS and CDR2 FQNEAQ. With V trimmed by 5 bases and J by 0 bases, 11 bases remained unmatched. The CDR3 sequence is 20 residues long. CDR3 nucleotides: TGTGCCAGCAGCGCCCGGACTAGCGGGGGGGCCAAGAGCTCCTACAATGAGCAGTTCTTC. Its translation is CASSARTSGGAKSSYNEQFF.

The sample holds a few counts of this clonotype. The rearrangement links TRBV2 to TRBJ2-5; D is possibly TRBD2 (6 bases). Germline CDR1 is SNHLY and CDR2 is FYNNEI. The CDR3 is 13 amino acids. Trimming cost V 7 bases and J 5 bases, with 14 bases left between them. CDR3 sequence reads: CASIRGRGETQYF. CDR3 in DNA: TGTGCCAGCATACGGGGGAGAGGGGAGACCCAGTACTTC.

This clonotype was counted only a few times. V and J are TRBV9 and TRBJ2-7; no reliable D call. The V gene lost 3 bases and the J gene lost 2 bases, with 9 bases spanning the gap. This CDR3 is built from 13 residues. Per the germline V gene, CDR1 is SGDLS and CDR2 is YYNGEE. Here the CDR3 reads CASSDCRPYEQYV. DNA for the CDR3: TGTGCCAGCAGCGACTGCCGACCCTACGAGCAGTACGTC.

This clonotype has a count of ten or more. The junction shows a germline mismatch at one end, possibly a read error. This chain links TRBV6-6 with TRBJ1-2; a possible D gene is TRBD1 (6 bases). The CDR3 is 10 amino acids. Germline values: CDR1 MNHNY, CDR2 SVGAGI (reference sequence). The CDR3 DNA reads as TGTGCCAGCTCCTCGGACAGCAGAAGCTTC. Its protein product is CASSSDSRSF.